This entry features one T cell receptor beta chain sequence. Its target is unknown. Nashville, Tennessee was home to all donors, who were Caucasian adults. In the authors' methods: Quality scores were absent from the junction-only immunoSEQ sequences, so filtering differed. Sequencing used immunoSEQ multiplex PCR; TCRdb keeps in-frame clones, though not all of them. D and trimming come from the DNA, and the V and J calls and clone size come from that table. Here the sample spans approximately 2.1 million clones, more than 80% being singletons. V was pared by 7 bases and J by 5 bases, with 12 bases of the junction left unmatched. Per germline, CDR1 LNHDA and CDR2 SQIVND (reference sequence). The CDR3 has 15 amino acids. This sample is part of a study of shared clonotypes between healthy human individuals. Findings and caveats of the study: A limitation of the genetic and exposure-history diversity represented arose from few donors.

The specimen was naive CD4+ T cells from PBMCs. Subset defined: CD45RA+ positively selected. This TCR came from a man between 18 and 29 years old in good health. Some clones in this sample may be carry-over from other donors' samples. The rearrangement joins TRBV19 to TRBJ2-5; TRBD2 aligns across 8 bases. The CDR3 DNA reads TGTGCCAGTATGCGCACCGGGACTAGGGGGGAGACCCAGTACTTC. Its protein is CASMRTGTRGETQYF.